This entry lists 28 T cell receptor beta chains sequenced from one sample in a study of T cell responses to AZD1222 COVID-19 vaccine (dated by TCRdb to about 2021). The method behind the library was the immunoSEQ multiplex PCR assay. TCRdb's version of the immuneACCESS table is confined to in-frame rearrangements and falls short of the full clone set. An unresolved V gene accounts for under half of the shortfall where checked; the remainder is of unknown origin. This sample holds some 130,000 clones; about nine tenths were observed only once. The ten largest make up less than 3.5% of the sample. What this sample's time point label stands for: about 28 days (+/-7) after the second vaccine dose. Sequencing used peripheral blood, obtained 28 days after the second AZD1222 dose. The source of these receptors is an adult who received the AZD1222 COVID-19 vaccine.

V gene TRBV5-8 combines with J gene TRBJ2-1; 9 bases match TRBD1. Germline loops: CDR1 SGHTS, CDR2 YDEGEE. The CDR3 length is 16 residues. The V and J ends lost 4 bases and 9 bases, in that order; junction bases with no gene match: 14. The CDR3 protein is CASSPGTGKEWGEQFF. CDR3 DNA sequence: TGTGCCAGCAGCCCAGGGACAGGGAAGGAGTGGGGTGAGCAGTTCTTC. The variable domain in full, completed from reference TRBV5-8 and TRBJ2-1, reads EAGVTQSPTHLIKTRGQQATLRCSPISGHTSVYWYQQALGLGLQFLLWYDEGEERNRGNFPPRFSGRQFPNYSSELNVNALELEDSALYLCASSPGTGKEWGEQFFGPGTRLTVL.

This clone was observed a single time. The rearrangement joins TRBV3-1 (or the pseudogene TRBV3-2) to TRBJ1-4, with 8 bases identical to TRBD1. This CDR3 is 17 amino acids long. The V segment lost 0 bases and the J segment 7 bases; nucleotides outside the gene matches: 10. Germline values: CDR1 LGHDT, CDR2 YNNKEL (reference sequence). CDR3: CASSQDRGTGGPEKLFF. For the CDR3, the DNA is TGTGCCAGCAGCCAAGATCGGGGGACAGGCGGCCCTGAAAAACTGTTTTTT.

CDR3 sequence: CASSFTSQATEAFF. CDR3 sequence (DNA): TGTGCCAGCAGTTTTACCTCGCAGGCCACTGAAGCTTTCTTT. The chain recombines TRBV6-5 with TRBJ1-1; D is unresolved. CDR1 is MNHEY and CDR2 is SVGAGI in the germline V gene. The ends were cut back, 4 bases at V and 4 bases at J, with 13 bases in the middle. The CDR3 has 14 amino acids.

This chain uses TRBV5-1 with TRBJ1-4, with D tentatively TRBD1 (5 bases). CDR1 and CDR2 from the germline V gene are SGHRS and YFSETQ. The CDR3 is made up of 16 amino acids. V dropped 2 bases and J dropped 8 bases, with 19 bases sitting between them. The CDR3 nucleotides read TGCGCCAGCAGCTTTAGTTCGGGGGTTTTGGGGGAAAAACTGTTTTTT. It yields the protein CASSFSSGVLGEKLFF.

CDR3 loop: CASSFGGTSGTNEQFF. As DNA, the CDR3 is TGTGCCAGCAGCTTTGGGGGGACTAGCGGGACCAATGAGCAGTTCTTC. This chain connects TRBV7-6 to TRBJ2-1, with TRBD2 matching over 13 bases. V lost 3 bases, J lost 6 bases, and 5 bases stayed unmatched. The CDR3 contains 16 residues. Germline CDR1 and CDR2: SGHVS and FNYEAQ.

This chain joins TRBV7-9 and TRBJ2-2, with TRBD1 matching over 7 bases. The CDR3 is 16 amino acids. After removal of 4 bases from V and 4 bases from J, the junction contained 9 bases not matched to a gene. Germline V gene data show CDR1 as SEHNR and CDR2 as FQNEAQ (reference sequence). This chain's CDR3 is CASSSWDRRFTGELFF. The DNA of the CDR3 is TGTGCCAGCAGCTCCTGGGACAGACGATTCACCGGGGAGCTGTTTTTT.

The chain links TRBV12-3 or TRBV12-4 to TRBJ1-2, with 7 bases lining up with TRBD1. The CDR3 has 13 amino acids. The ends lost 6 bases at V and 5 bases at J; junction bases unmatched: 6. The chain's CDR3 is CASSLRGGYGYTF. As DNA, the CDR3 is TGTGCCAGCAGCCTCAGGGGGGGATATGGCTACACCTTC.

This clone was seen only once. The rearrangement links TRBV20-1 to TRBJ1-1; 10 nucleotides match TRBD1. Germline CDR1 and CDR2: DFQATT and SNEGSKA (reference sequence). J lost 11 bases, V lost 6 bases, and 3 bases had no gene match. The CDR3 is 10 residues long. The CDR3 protein is CSAGQGTAFF. In nucleotides, the CDR3 is TGCAGTGCGGGACAGGGGACGGCTTTCTTT.

V gene TRBV5-6 combines with J gene TRBJ1-2, with D perhaps matching TRBD1 (5 bases). V was shortened by 3 bases and J by 3 bases, with 12 bases between the two germline ends. This CDR3 is 14 amino acids long. Germline V CDR1 and CDR2: SGHDT, YYEEEE. The CDR3 DNA follows: TGTGCCAGCAGCTCTACCGGGACTGACTATGGCTACACCTTC. It encodes CASSSTGTDYGYTF.

The chain uses TRBV30 and TRBJ1-6, with TRBD1 identical over 11 bases. CDR3 length: 14 residues. V gave up 5 bases and J gave up 10 bases; unmatched junction bases: 7. Germline lookup yields CDR1 GTSNPN and CDR2 SVGIG (reference sequence). CDR3 bases: TGTGCCTGGTCAAGGGGACAGGGGGGGTCACCCCTCCACTTT. Amino acid sequence: CAWSRGQGGSPLHF.

This rearrangement joins TRBV2 to TRBJ1-5, with D maybe TRBD1 (5 bases). The CDR3 is 13 residues long. The germline CDR1 and CDR2 sequences are SNHLY and FYNNEI. V was clipped by 7 bases and J by 4 bases, with 11 bases between them. DNA of the CDR3: TGTGCCAGCACGGGGACGGGGAATCAGCCCCAGCATTTT. Residues: CASTGTGNQPQHF.

The gene calls are TRBV10-2 and TRBJ1-2; TRBD1 agrees at 7 bases. Looked up from germline, CDR1 is WSHSY and CDR2 is SAAADI. The V gene end was trimmed by 4 bases and the J gene end by 4 bases; junction bases not matched to a gene: 3. There are 13 residues in the CDR3. The CDR3 sequence is CASSGGTVYGYTF. CDR3 in DNA: TGCGCCAGCAGTGGGGGGACAGTCTATGGCTACACCTTC.

The gene calls are TRBV7-2 and TRBJ2-7; 10 bases align to TRBD1. CDR3 length equals 14 residues. Germline-derived CDR1 and CDR2 are SGHTA and FQGNSA. Germline trimming cut 4 bases from V and 6 bases from J; bases unmatched to any gene: 6. Here the CDR3 DNA reads TGTGCCAGCAGCTCCGGGACAGGGGATACCGAGCAGTACTTC. The encoded protein is CASSSGTGDTEQYF. Filled out from reference TRBV7-2 and TRBJ2-7, the complete variable domain reads GAGVSQSPSNKVTEKGKDVELRCDPISGHTALYWYRQSLGQGLEFLIYFQGNSAPDKSGLPSDRFSAERTGGSVSTLTIQRTQQEDSAVYLCASSSGTGDTEQYFGPGTRLTVT.

The chain is built from TRBV23-1 and TRBJ1-6, with TRBD1 as a possible D gene (5 bases). TRBV23-1 is an ORF for which the function is uncertain. The CDR3 totals 17 residues. Trimming cost V 1 base and J 0 bases, with 10 bases left between them. Here the CDR3 DNA reads TGCGCCAGCAGTCAATGGGGGTTAAGCTCCTATAATTCACCCCTCCACTTT. It specifies CASSQWGLSSYNSPLHF.

The chain recombines TRBV19 with TRBJ2-5; the match to TRBD2 covers 10 bases. The CDR3 contains 14 residues. CDR1 and CDR2 (germline): LNHDA, SQIVND (reference sequence). The ends lost 5 bases at V and 4 bases at J; junction bases unmatched: 4. The CDR3 sequence: CASSPGLARETQYF. The CDR3 DNA sequence: TGTGCCAGTAGTCCGGGACTAGCGAGAGAGACCCAGTACTTC. Combining the CDR3 with reference TRBV19 and TRBJ2-5 gives the whole variable domain DGGITQSPKYLFRKEGQNVTLSCEQNLNHDAMYWYRQDPGQGLRLIYYSQIVNDFQKGDIAEGYSVSREKKESFPLTVTSAQKNPTAFYLCASSPGLARETQYFGPGTRLLVL.

J is TRBJ1-2 and V is TRBV19; possibly TRBD1 for D (6 bases). V lost 6 bases and J 4 bases, leaving 21 bases between the germline ends. Germline V gene data show CDR1 as LNHDA and CDR2 as SQIVND (reference sequence). The CDR3 runs 16 residues. The CDR3 sequence is CASSATGAGEGYGYTF. The CDR3 bases are TGTGCCAGTAGCGCCACCGGGGCAGGGGAGGGCTATGGCTACACCTTC.

This clone was seen a single time. The chain recombines TRBV19 with TRBJ2-7; 8 bases match TRBD1. Germline trimming cut 6 bases from V and 0 bases from J; bases unmatched to any gene: 4. The germline gives CDR1 LNHDA, CDR2 SQIVND (reference sequence). The CDR3 has 14 amino acids. CDR3 sequence: CASRGQGASYEQYF. In DNA form, the CDR3 reads TGTGCCAGTAGGGGGCAGGGGGCCTCCTACGAGCAGTACTTC.

The chain combines TRBV28 with TRBJ1-5; D might be TRBD1 (6 bases). CDR3 length equals 14 residues. Trimming removed 2 bases from V and 6 bases from J, with 11 bases in between. Germline V gene sequence: CDR1 MDHEN, CDR2 SYDVKM. The CDR3 DNA reads as TGTGCCAGCAGTTTAAGGGGGATGGGTCAGCCCCAGCATTTT. It yields the protein CASSLRGMGQPQHF.

The chain recombines TRBV28 with TRBJ2-5, with 10 bases that match TRBD1. CDR3 length: 15 residues. CDR1 and CDR2 from the germline V gene are MDHEN and SYDVKM. V gave up 2 bases and J gave up 2 bases; unmatched junction bases: 2. The CDR3 spells CASSLGTGAQETQYF. In DNA, the CDR3 is TGTGCCAGCAGTTTAGGGACAGGGGCACAAGAGACCCAGTACTTC.

This rearrangement joins TRBV5-1 to TRBJ2-3, with TRBD2 matching 13 bases. Per germline, CDR1 SGHRS and CDR2 YFSETQ. The CDR3 loop spans 14 amino acids. The V and J ends lost 3 bases and 6 bases, in that order; junction bases with no gene match: 1. CDR3 in DNA: TGCGCCAGCAGCTGGACTAGCGGGAGTGATACGCAGTATTTT. As protein: CASSWTSGSDTQYF.

This chain links TRBV7-2 with TRBJ2-2, with TRBD2 matching over 11 bases. Trimming took 8 bases from V and 2 from J; bases not matched to a gene: 1. The CDR3 length is 14 residues. Germline V gives CDR1 SGHTA, CDR2 FQGNSA. In DNA form, the CDR3 reads TGTGCCAGCGGGACTAGCGGTAACACCGGGGAGCTGTTTTTT. Amino acid sequence: CASGTSGNTGELFF.

V usage is TRBV10-3 and J usage is TRBJ1-4; D not resolved. The V gene's germline CDR1 is ENHRY and CDR2 SYGVKD. The CDR3 runs 15 residues. Deletions cut 0 bases from V and 6 bases from J, with 11 bases between. The CDR3 DNA reads as TGTGCCATCAGTGAGTCAACTCAACTGTATGAAAAACTGTTTTTT. This gives the protein CAISESTQLYEKLFF.

This sequence joins TRBV27 and TRBJ2-1; 14 bases map to TRBD2. CDR3 length: 16 residues. Trimming at V came to 1 base and at J to 16 bases, leaving 12 bases not matched to a gene. Germline V CDR1 and CDR2: MNHEY, SMNVEV (reference sequence). The CDR3 nucleotides are TGTGCCAGCAGTTTATTAGGGACTAGCGGGAGAAAAGTCCAATTCTTC. Its translation: CASSLLGTSGRKVQFF.

The genes are TRBV7-2 and TRBJ2-7, with 11 bases fitting TRBD2. Germline V lookup: CDR1 SGHTA, CDR2 FQGNSA. The V and J ends lost 5 bases and 4 bases, in that order; junction bases with no gene match: 10. The CDR3 is 16 residues long. CDR3 amino acids: CASSLRRTSGLYEQYF. The DNA of the CDR3 is TGTGCCAGCAGCCTCAGGAGGACTAGCGGGCTTTACGAGCAGTACTTC.

J is TRBJ2-1 and V is TRBV10-3; TRBD2 aligns across 12 bases. Germline V gives CDR1 ENHRY, CDR2 SYGVKD. The CDR3 sequence is 17 residues long. The V segment lost 6 bases and the J segment 0 bases; nucleotides outside the gene matches: 6. The CDR3 here is CAIRGGLAGSSYNEQFF. The CDR3 DNA is TGTGCCATCAGGGGAGGACTAGCGGGGAGCTCCTACAATGAGCAGTTCTTC.

The chain joins TRBV19 to TRBJ2-1; 14 bases map to TRBD2. V lost 6 bases to trimming and J lost 5 bases; unmatched junction nucleotides: 9. Germline CDR1 is LNHDA and CDR2 is SQIVND (reference sequence). This CDR3 comprises 17 residues. The CDR3 sequence is CASSNTPGLAGDNEQFF. CDR3 bases: TGTGCCAGTAGCAACACCCCGGGACTAGCGGGAGACAATGAGCAGTTCTTC.

The chain employs TRBV30 and TRBJ2-7; the match to TRBD2 covers 7 bases. Trimming at V came to 3 bases and at J to 1 base, leaving 3 bases not matched to a gene. The CDR3 is made up of 13 amino acids. The germline gives CDR1 GTSNPN, CDR2 SVGIG (reference sequence). The CDR3 loop reads CAWRVGGSYEQYF. CDR3 bases: TGTGCCTGGAGGGTGGGGGGGTCCTACGAGCAGTACTTC.

The chain uses TRBV10-3 and TRBJ1-5; D is perhaps TRBD1 (6 bases). Germline V gene sequence: CDR1 ENHRY, CDR2 SYGVKD. The CDR3 sequence is 13 residues long. The V gene lost 5 bases and the J gene lost 6 bases, with 11 bases spanning the gap. The CDR3 region has the DNA TGTGCCATCAGTCGACAGGTTGGTCAGCCCCAGCATTTT. This encodes CAISRQVGQPQHF.